This T cell receptor (beta chain) appears in the sequencing data of a study of vaccination and CD4 T cells after COVID-19 (dated by TCRdb to between 2020 and 2023). In the study overall: Every convalescent patient had a positive nasal swab PCR test for SARS-CoV-2, with mild disease in about nine patients and severe disease in one. The convalescent cohort included six males and four females, with two Hispanic individuals, seven Caucasians, two Asians and one multiracial person. Each participant got two doses of either the Pfizer-BioNTech BNT162b2 vaccine (n=8) or the Moderna mRNA-1273 vaccine (n=2). Post-COVID blood samples were collected from convalescent patients a median of roughly 100 days after diagnosis, with a range of roughly 35 to 180 days. The time from the second vaccine dose to post-vaccine blood sampling had a median of approximately 72 days and ranged from 14 to 241 days. For stimulating the cultures, overlapping spike peptide pools were used, derived from SARS-CoV-2 as well as from the common cold coronaviruses HCoV-NL63, HCoV-OC43 and HCoV-229E. As controls, cultures received a CEFX viral epitope pool (the positive control), an HIV-1 Nef peptide pool (the negative control), or no peptide at all. In around nine COVID-19 convalescent patients and a handful of infection-naive healthy vaccine recipients, the spike-specific CD4+ TCR repertoire before mRNA vaccination was compared with the repertoire after mRNA vaccination. The paper as a whole reports these results and caveats: An increase in the median number of SARS-CoV-2-reactive clonotypes from 21 after infection to 35 to 40 after vaccination was observed, but the change was not found to be significant. The number of convalescent patients in the study was relatively small, and the study did not examine early timepoints following natural infection. In convalescent patients, a median 86.3% of post-vaccine SARS-CoV-2-reactive clones were detected only after vaccination, and vaccine-specific priming was suggested by this finding. Of the vaccine-specific clones in convalescent patients, 304 of 307, or nearly all, reacted only to SARS-CoV-2 spike and did not cross-react with common cold coronaviruses.

Including the terminal cysteine and phenylalanine, the CDR3 comprises 16 residues. Left in the record is the CDR3 DNA by itself, 48 bases read in frame from the first base. Relative to germline, V is missing 0 bases and J is missing 2 bases, with 3 bases of the junction outside any gene match. Turning to this clonotype: Its antigen remains unidentified. It has no much larger one-base neighbor in the sample; base qualities were not kept.

The intended sense of this specimen's treatment or condition label: approximately nine-day PBMC culture with coronavirus spike peptide pools or control peptides (ViraFEST assay). To expand antigen-specific T cells with peptide pools and then pick out the expanded clonotypes through TCR sequencing, the study relied on the ViraFEST assay. The convalescent patients' positive SARS-CoV-2 PCR tests fell between March and December 2020, which was before the Alpha, Beta and Delta variants emerged in the United States. PBMCs were cultured at around 2 million per well in IMDM supplemented with approximately 5.3% human AB serum and roughly 10 IU/ml IL-2, with about 9 ug/ml peptide pools added. Half of the culture medium was replaced with fresh IL-2-containing medium on days 3 and 7. After around 11 days of culture, CD4+ T cells were isolated by negative selection using the EasySep CD4+ T cell isolation kit. Ficoll-Paque Plus gradient centrifugation was used to isolate PBMCs from whole blood, and the isolated PBMCs were then either used fresh or cryopreserved at -140C. Culture conditions were generally each tested in triplicate wells.

Library prep was done by PCR. DNA from cultured CD4+ T cells was subjected to TCR sequencing with the Oncomine TCR Beta short-read assay at the Johns Hopkins FTIC core. The QIAamp micro DNA kit was used to extract genomic DNA from the cultured CD4+ T cells. The Oncomine TCR Beta libraries from cultured CD4+ T cells were pooled using unique dual indexes and then sequenced on an Illumina iSeq 100. In the original analysis: Non-productive sequences were filtered out, and CDR3s that did not start with C, did not end with F or W, or were shorter than 7 amino acids were discarded. Antigen-specific clonotypes were identified with the MANAFEST web application by comparing peptide-stimulated wells with reference and other culture wells. To be called positive, a clone needed an FDR below 0.05, an odds ratio above 5, and a productive frequency above 0.1% in at least two of three replicate wells. Clonotypes that were significantly expanded in both SARS-CoV-2 spike wells and at least one common cold coronavirus spike condition were defined as cross-reactive. Levenshtein distances (stringdist) and unrooted phylogenetic trees (ape) in R version 3.6.1 were used to assess CDR3 homology. TCRdb cleaned the public reads at Q25 with fastp, built clones with MiXCR and kept in-frame beta chains. Rows matching on CDR3 protein sequence are summarized as one entry with the most common DNA and genes. V and J calls and clone size were set by TCRdb, not the authors. The sample table contains some 18,000 distinct CDR3 sequences; only one count was recorded for about 50% of them. Approximately 17% of the sample comes from the top ten.

The sequenced sample was CD4+ T cells from blood, cultured in vitro, obtained before SARS-CoV-2 vaccination. This receptor was identified in a human donor who had recovered from COVID-19. Recombination connected TRBV12-3 or TRBV12-4 to TRBJ2-5; 10 junctional bases match TRBD2. The CDR3 is CASSLARTSGQETQYF. The DNA reads as follows: TGTGCCAGCAGTTTAGCGAGGACTAGCGGTCAAGAGACCCAGTACTTC.